The next 23 T cell receptor beta chains were all read from a single sample in a study of glioma-infiltrating T cells after dendritic cell vaccination (dated by TCRdb to 2016 to 2017). The method behind the library was the immunoSEQ multiplex PCR assay. In TCRdb, the immuneACCESS table is reduced to in-frame sequences with V and J assigned. These tables do not hold every clone; where another copy was compared, an unresolved V gene accounts for under half, and the others remain unexplained. This sample comprises roughly 80,000 clones, about 87% of them detected only once. The leading ten clones occupy 3.2% of the sample. This sample comprised blood, obtained before dendritic cell vaccination. The source is a human donor with glioblastoma.

The chain employs TRBV7-9 and TRBJ2-3; 9 nucleotides match TRBD2. The CDR3 consists of 15 residues. CDR1 and CDR2 from the germline V gene are SEHNR and FQNEAQ (reference sequence). CDR3 protein: CAALRRGRGTDTQYF. Here the CDR3 DNA reads TGTGCAGCGCTCCGCCGCGGGAGGGGTACAGATACGCAGTATTTT. The entire variable domain, with the rest obtained from reference TRBV7-9 and TRBJ2-3, is as follows: DTGVSQNPRHKITKRGQNVTFRCDPISEHNRLYWYRQTLGQGPEFLTYFQNEAQLEKSRLLSDRFSAERPKGSFSTLEIQRTEQGDSAMYLCAALRRGRGTDTQYFGPGTRLTVL.

The chain combines TRBV6-6 with TRBJ2-3; D not certain. The CDR3 loop spans 14 amino acids. The V and J ends lost 5 bases and 2 bases respectively, with 11 bases between them. The germline gives CDR1 MNHNY, CDR2 SVGAGI (reference sequence). The CDR3 nucleotides are TGTGCCAGCAGTCCTTCACTAAACACAGATACGCAGTATTTT. Translating it yields CASSPSLNTDTQYF.

This clone was detected a few times. The J gene is TRBJ2-2, the V gene TRBV5-4; TRBD1 is a possible D gene (5 bases). The V and J ends lost 4 bases and 2 bases respectively, with 9 bases between them. CDR1 SGHNT and CDR2 YYREEE come from the germline V gene (reference sequence). CDR3 length equals 14 residues. In DNA form, the CDR3 reads TGTGCCAGCAGCCCCAGGACAAACACCGGGGAGCTGTTTTTT. Translated, it gives CASSPRTNTGELFF.

The V and J genes are TRBV5-4 and TRBJ2-3, with 8 bases that match TRBD2. V lost 2 bases and J lost 1; bases outside the gene matches: 3. This CDR3 comprises 15 residues. Looked up from germline, CDR1 is SGHNT and CDR2 is YYREEE (reference sequence). CDR3 sequence reads: CASSLAGAGTDTQYF. CDR3 DNA sequence: TGTGCCAGCAGCTTAGCGGGAGCGGGCACAGATACGCAGTATTTT.

The chain combines TRBV2 with TRBJ1-5, with a weak D call TRBD1 (6 bases). Germline V lookup: CDR1 SNHLY, CDR2 FYNNEI. CDR3 size: 15 residues. Trimming removed 6 bases at V and 4 bases at J, with 16 bases between. CDR3 nucleotides: TGTGCCAGCAGGTCGGGACATTCGAGGAATCAGCCCCAGCATTTT. It encodes CASRSGHSRNQPQHF.

In its sample, this clone was seen a few times. V gene TRBV6-4 combines with J gene TRBJ2-2; a weak D match, TRBD2 (5 bases). Germline lookup yields CDR1 MRHNA and CDR2 SNTAGT. The CDR3 length is 13 residues. Trimming pared 3 bases from V and 4 bases from J, leaving 6 bases between. DNA of the CDR3: TGTGCCAGCAGTGAAAGCGGCACCGGGGAGCTGTTTTTT. The encoded protein is CASSESGTGELFF.

V and J are TRBV21-1 and TRBJ1-1; no check of the table's D call, TRBD1, against the DNA was made. TRBV21-1 is described as a pseudogene. The CDR3 extends over 16 amino acids. The CDR3 sequence: CASSKVKPGGQTEAFF. CDR3 bases: TGTGCCAGCAGCAAAGTTAAACCAGGGGGGCAGACTGAAGCTTTCTTT.

The CDR3 sequence is CASSPEVSYEQYF. CDR3 nucleotides: TGTGCCAGCTCACCTGAGGTTAGCTACGAGCAGTACTTC. The V gene is TRBV18, the J gene TRBJ2-7; D call uncertain. The V and J ends lost 3 bases and 3 bases respectively, with 9 bases between them. CDR1 and CDR2 (germline): KGHSH, LQKENI. The CDR3 is made up of 13 amino acids.

The chain combines TRBV6-5 with TRBJ2-3, with D possibly TRBD2 on 6 matching bases. This CDR3 is 13 amino acids long. CDR1 is MNHEY, CDR2 SVGAGI, per germline. Trimming stripped 3 bases from V and 7 bases from J, with 11 bases between. CDR3: CASSYPGANTQYF. DNA of the CDR3: TGTGCCAGCAGTTATCCGGGAGCGAATACGCAGTATTTT.

The chain joins TRBV14 to TRBJ2-7; 8 nucleotides align to TRBD1. The CDR3 covers 16 residues. V lost 1 base and J lost 6; bases outside the gene matches: 11. Germline V gene sequence: CDR1 SGHDN, CDR2 FVKESK. CDR3 in amino acids: CASSQAGNRGLVEQYF. Written as DNA, the CDR3 is TGTGCCAGCAGCCAAGCCGGGAACAGGGGGTTAGTCGAGCAGTACTTC.

The V and J genes are TRBV27 and TRBJ2-4; D call uncertain. CDR1 is MNHEY and CDR2 is SMNVEV in the germline V gene (reference sequence). The CDR3 loop spans 14 amino acids. V was pared by 5 bases and J by 0 bases, with 8 bases between. The CDR3 loop is CASSPERAKNIQYF. The CDR3 coding sequence is TGTGCCAGCAGTCCCGAGAGAGCCAAAAACATTCAGTACTTC.

This rearrangement joins TRBV25-1 to TRBJ2-5; 7 bases match TRBD2. Germline trimming cut 1 base from V and 4 bases from J; bases unmatched to any gene: 9. This CDR3 is built from 16 residues. CDR1 is MGHDK and CDR2 is SYGVNS in the germline V gene. The CDR3 DNA sequence: TGTGCCAGCAGTGAATTGAGTGGGAGGGGCCCAGAGACCCAGTACTTC. Protein sequence: CASSELSGRGPETQYF.

The V and J genes are TRBV11-2 and TRBJ2-3, with 8 bases aligning to TRBD1. There are 15 residues in the CDR3. The germline V gene has CDR1 SGHAT and CDR2 FQNNGV. V lost 7 bases and J lost 1; bases outside the gene matches: 7. This CDR3 is CASNNQGAGTDTQYF. The DNA of the CDR3 is TGTGCCAGCAACAATCAGGGGGCCGGCACAGATACGCAGTATTTT.

The chain combines TRBV19 with TRBJ2-1; 7 bases are a match to TRBD2. J was trimmed by 2 bases and V by 10 bases; bases with no gene match: 8. Germline V gives CDR1 LNHDA, CDR2 SQIVND (reference sequence). The CDR3 length is 14 residues. Here the CDR3 DNA reads TGTGCCACAAGACAGCGGGGAGCCTACAATGAGCAGTTCTTC. It is translated as CATRQRGAYNEQFF.

This chain joins TRBV5-4 and TRBJ1-2; 7 nucleotides line up with TRBD1. Germline CDR1 reads SGHNT; CDR2 reads YYREEE (reference sequence). V lost 4 bases, J lost 8 bases, and 20 bases stayed unmatched. The CDR3 covers 17 residues. In DNA, the CDR3 is TGTGCCAGCAGCCCCGGGGGGGGGAAGGGGGCGCTTCAGGGCTACACCTTC. This sequence encodes CASSPGGGKGALQGYTF.

The chain links TRBV7-9 to TRBJ2-3, with 7 positions matching TRBD1. This CDR3 spans 14 amino acids. V lost 5 bases, J lost 7 bases, and 9 bases stayed unmatched. Germline lookup yields CDR1 SEHNR and CDR2 FQNEAQ (reference sequence). CDR3 nucleotides: TGTGCCAGCAGCCCCTGGGACAGAGGAAATACGCAGTATTTT. Its protein is CASSPWDRGNTQYF.

V usage is TRBV6-1 and J usage is TRBJ1-5; D perhaps matches TRBD1 (5 bases). Germline V gene data show CDR1 as MNHNS and CDR2 as SASEGT. Trimming cost V 7 bases and J 6 bases, with 16 bases left between them. The CDR3 is made up of 14 amino acids. CDR3 DNA: TGTGCCAGCAAGGCCGGAGGGGCGGGTCAGCCCCAGCATTTT. The encoded protein is CASKAGGAGQPQHF.

V gene TRBV19 combines with J gene TRBJ2-3, with 11 positions matching TRBD2. Germline CDR1 and CDR2: LNHDA and SQIVND (reference sequence). The CDR3 consists of 14 residues. J lost 4 bases, V lost 6 bases, and 3 bases had no gene match. The DNA for the CDR3 is TGTGCCAGTAGGTCACTAGCGGGAGCAGATACGCAGTATTTT. Translation gives CASRSLAGADTQYF.

The V and J genes are TRBV5-1 and TRBJ2-1; 12 bases fit TRBD2. Germline V gene data show CDR1 as SGHRS and CDR2 as YFSETQ. The CDR3 consists of 15 residues. The V and J ends lost 4 bases and 7 bases, in that order; junction bases with no gene match: 6. Here the CDR3 DNA reads TGCGCCAGCAGCCCTGGGACTAGCGGGTCGAATGAGCAGTTCTTC. It codes for CASSPGTSGSNEQFF. The full variable domain, with the rest looked up from reference TRBV5-1 and TRBJ2-1, is KAGVTQTPRYLIKTRGQQVTLSCSPISGHRSVSWYQQTPGQGLQFLFEYFSETQRNKGNFPGRFSGRQFSNSRSEMNVSTLELGDSALYLCASSPGTSGSNEQFFGPGTRLTVL.

The chain has TRBV7-3 and TRBJ2-3; no reliable D call. The CDR3 spans 13 residues. Per germline, CDR1 SGHTA and CDR2 FQGTGA. Trimming took 8 bases from V and 0 from J, leaving 9 bases between them. Here the CDR3 reads CASGDGSTDTQYF. In nucleotides, the CDR3 is TGTGCCAGCGGAGACGGCAGCACAGATACGCAGTATTTT.

The J gene is TRBJ2-6, the V gene TRBV4-1; 7 positions agree with TRBD1. The CDR3 loop spans 20 amino acids. Looked up from germline, CDR1 is MGHRA and CDR2 is YSYEKL. J gave up 0 bases and V 0 bases, and 11 bases lay outside the gene matches. CDR3 nucleotide sequence: TGCGCCAGCAGCCAAGATGGTCAGGGGGTCCGGGGCTCTGGGGCCAACGTCCTGACTTTC. Its protein product is CASSQDGQGVRGSGANVLTF.

The chain has TRBV19 and TRBJ2-3; 11 bases align to TRBD1. The CDR3 has 16 amino acids. CDR1 is LNHDA and CDR2 is SQIVND in the germline V gene (reference sequence). J lost 5 bases, V lost 7 bases, and 11 bases had no gene match. The CDR3 DNA reads TGTGCCAGTACCGATGGAGGGACAGGGGGAAGAGATACGCAGTATTTT. This gives the protein CASTDGGTGGRDTQYF.

V usage is TRBV7-2 and J usage is TRBJ2-5; 7 bases align to TRBD2. Germline V gene data show CDR1 as SGHTA and CDR2 as FQGNSA. The junction had 4 bases not matched to a gene; V was cut back by 1 base and J by 5 bases. The CDR3 consists of 14 residues. The CDR3 DNA reads as TGTGCCAGCAGCTTAGGGCGGGGAGGGGAGACCCAGTACTTC. Protein: CASSLGRGGETQYF.